A single sample is the source of the 28 T cell receptor beta chains below, sequenced in a study of T cell responses to AZD1222 COVID-19 vaccine. Sequencing used immunoSEQ multiplex PCR; TCRdb keeps in-frame clones, though not all of them. The top ten clones hold roughly 6% of a sample with 80,000 to 100,000 clones, 80% to 90% of them seen once. Sequenced material: peripheral blood, taken on day 0 of AZD1222 vaccination. The source is an adult in good health.

This chain links TRBV30 with TRBJ2-7; 7 bases fit TRBD1. The J segment lost 4 bases and the V segment lost 3 bases, leaving 6 bases of the junction unmatched. Germline V gene sequence: CDR1 GTSNPN, CDR2 SVGIG (reference sequence). CDR3 length: 13 amino acids. The CDR3 DNA reads as TGTGCCTGGAGGAGGACAGGATCGTACGAGCAGTACTTC. Its protein product is CAWRRTGSYEQYF.

This chain connects TRBV19 to TRBJ1-6, with TRBD1 matching 11 bases. Trimming at V came to 5 bases and at J to 8 bases, leaving 8 bases not matched to a gene. The germline V gene encodes CDR1 LNHDA and CDR2 SQIVND (reference sequence). The CDR3 contains 16 residues. The CDR3 region has the DNA TGTGCCAGTAGTCTGCGGCCGGGACAGGGGGATTCACCCCTCCACTTT. It yields the protein CASSLRPGQGDSPLHF.

J is TRBJ1-1 and V is TRBV4-3, with 10 bases lining up with TRBD1. Germline V lookup: CDR1 LGHNA, CDR2 YSLEER. The CDR3 spans 17 residues. The J segment lost 4 bases and the V segment lost 3 bases, leaving 11 bases of the junction unmatched. The CDR3 sequence is CASSHVTGTGVPTEAFF. CDR3 nucleotide sequence: TGCGCCAGCAGCCATGTTACCGGGACAGGGGTTCCCACTGAAGCTTTCTTT.

The rearrangement joins TRBV5-8 to TRBJ1-4, with D possibly TRBD1 on 5 matching bases. This CDR3 region has 16 residues. V was pared by 4 bases and J by 0 bases, with 13 bases between. The germline gives CDR1 SGHTS, CDR2 YDEGEE. In DNA, the CDR3 is TGTGCCAGCAGCGGGGGGACCGGATCAACTAATGAAAAACTGTTTTTT. Protein sequence: CASSGGTGSTNEKLFF.

The chain couples TRBV5-6 to TRBJ2-3; TRBD2 matches at 15 bases. CDR1 is SGHDT and CDR2 is YYEEEE in the germline V gene. The CDR3 is 19 amino acids. V lost 1 base to trimming and J lost 2 bases; unmatched junction nucleotides: 8. CDR3 sequence: CASSLLGTSGRPHTDTQYF. In DNA form, the CDR3 reads TGTGCCAGCAGCTTGCTTGGGACTAGCGGGAGGCCGCACACAGATACGCAGTATTTT.

V is TRBV4-1 and J is TRBJ2-5, with D unresolved. This CDR3 spans 15 amino acids. Germline V gene lookup returns CDR1 MGHRA and CDR2 YSYEKL. V lost 1 base to trimming and J lost 2 bases, with 11 bases between them. This CDR3 is CASSQGTSHQETQYF. The DNA of the CDR3 is TGCGCCAGCAGCCAAGGGACCAGCCATCAAGAGACCCAGTACTTC.

The rearrangement uses TRBV30 and TRBJ1-4, with D possibly TRBD1 on 6 matching bases. The V gene's germline CDR1 is GTSNPN and CDR2 SVGIG (reference sequence). The V and J ends lost 4 bases and 1 base respectively, with 10 bases between them. The CDR3 covers 14 residues. CDR3 amino acids: CAWKRGGTNEKLFF. The CDR3 coding sequence is TGTGCCTGGAAGCGAGGGGGAACTAATGAAAAACTGTTTTTT. The entire variable domain, with the rest obtained from reference TRBV30 and TRBJ1-4, is as follows: SQTIHQWPATLVQPVGSPLSLECTVEGTSNPNLYWYRQAAGRGLQLLFYSVGIGQISSEVPQNLSASRPQDRQFILSSKKLLLSDSGFYLCAWKRGGTNEKLFFGSGTQLSVL.

The rearrangement joins TRBV3-1 (or the pseudogene TRBV3-2) to TRBJ1-5, with TRBD1 as a possible D gene (6 bases). The germline V gene has CDR1 LGHDT and CDR2 YNNKEL (reference sequence). The CDR3 has 14 amino acids. V lost 4 bases and J lost 3, with 10 bases in between. The CDR3 sequence: CASSPSGDNQPQHF. CDR3 DNA: TGTGCCAGCAGCCCGTCAGGGGACAATCAGCCCCAGCATTTT.

The chain carries TRBV11-2 and TRBJ2-7, with 8 bases fitting TRBD1. CDR3 length: 15 residues. Trimming at V came to 3 bases and at J to 2 bases, leaving 6 bases not matched to a gene. The germline gives CDR1 SGHAT, CDR2 FQNNGV. This CDR3 is CASSFSGQGAYEQYF. The CDR3 DNA reads as TGTGCCAGCAGCTTCTCCGGACAGGGAGCCTACGAGCAGTACTTC.

The chain employs TRBV11-2 and TRBJ2-1; TRBD2 agrees at 10 bases. The germline CDR1 and CDR2 sequences are SGHAT and FQNNGV. The CDR3 has 15 amino acids. J gave up 5 bases and V 5 bases, and 6 bases lay outside the gene matches. CDR3: CASSVSSGGNNEQFF. CDR3 nucleotide sequence: TGTGCCAGCAGCGTATCTAGCGGGGGTAACAATGAGCAGTTCTTC.

The chain carries TRBV5-4 and TRBJ2-3; D may be TRBD2 (6 bases). The germline V and J ends were trimmed by 2 bases and 2 bases, with 9 bases remaining between them. This CDR3 has 14 amino acids. Germline loops: CDR1 SGHNT, CDR2 YYREEE (reference sequence). CDR3 sequence: CASSFWGDTDTQYF. The DNA of the CDR3 is TGTGCCAGCAGCTTTTGGGGGGACACAGATACGCAGTATTTT.

The rearrangement uses TRBV19 and TRBJ1-2; 11 bases fit TRBD1. The CDR3 loop spans 18 amino acids. V lost 3 bases to trimming and J lost 8 bases; unmatched junction nucleotides: 17. The germline V gene has CDR1 LNHDA and CDR2 SQIVND (reference sequence). This CDR3 is CASSMGSVEWDRGFGYTF. The CDR3 nucleotides are TGTGCCAGTAGTATGGGTTCGGTGGAGTGGGACAGGGGGTTCGGCTACACCTTC.

V gene TRBV13 combines with J gene TRBJ2-3; D unclear. The CDR3 consists of 12 residues. Germline V gene data show CDR1 as PRHDT and CDR2 as FYEKMQ (reference sequence). Trimming removed 5 bases from V and 6 bases from J, with 9 bases in between. The DNA for the CDR3 is TGTGCCAGCAGCACGCTTGATGATACGCAGTATTTT. Protein product: CASSTLDDTQYF.

The chain uses TRBV11-2 and TRBJ2-1; D is ambiguous. V lost 5 bases and J 6 bases, leaving 5 bases between the germline ends. Germline lookup yields CDR1 SGHAT and CDR2 FQNNGV. The CDR3 consists of 11 residues. The CDR3 nucleotides are TGTGCCAGCAGCCCCTCCAATGAGCAGTTCTTC. Encoded protein: CASSPSNEQFF. Filled out from reference TRBV11-2 and TRBJ2-1, the complete variable domain reads EAGVAQSPRYKIIEKRQSVAFWCNPISGHATLYWYQQILGQGPKLLIQFQNNGVVDDSQLPKDRFSAERLKGVDSTLKIQPAKLEDSAVYLCASSPSNEQFFGPGTRLTVL.

The chain uses TRBV30 and TRBJ1-1, with D maybe TRBD1 (6 bases). CDR1 is GTSNPN and CDR2 is SVGIG in the germline V gene (reference sequence). This CDR3 has 13 amino acids. Trimming removed 2 bases from V and 6 bases from J, with 13 bases in between. The CDR3 reads CAWSPQAGAEAFF. The CDR3 DNA reads TGTGCCTGGAGTCCCCAGGCAGGGGCTGAAGCTTTCTTT.

The J gene is TRBJ2-1, the V gene TRBV7-2; D is possibly TRBD2 (6 bases). Between the trimmed V and J ends, which lost 3 bases and 11 bases, there was a span of 8 bases. The CDR3 runs 11 residues. The germline V gene has CDR1 SGHTA and CDR2 FQGNSA. The CDR3 reads CASSFREKQFF. The CDR3 coding sequence is TGTGCCAGCAGCTTCCGGGAGAAGCAGTTCTTC.

The V and J genes are TRBV3-1 (or the pseudogene TRBV3-2) and TRBJ2-1; TRBD2 aligns across 13 bases. The CDR3 length is 15 residues. V dropped 3 bases and J dropped 16; count of bases not matched to a gene: 12. Germline CDR1 and CDR2: LGHDT and YNNKEL (reference sequence). The CDR3 here is CASSQGSGLAGSPFF. The CDR3 DNA follows: TGTGCCAGCAGCCAGGGATCGGGACTAGCGGGATCCCCCTTCTTC.

The chain combines TRBV7-9 with TRBJ2-1; D is possibly TRBD2 (6 bases). Germline values: CDR1 SEHNR, CDR2 FQNEAQ (reference sequence). Trimming left V 4 bases short and J 13 bases short, with 14 bases between. The length of the CDR3 is 12 residues. The CDR3 loop is CASSSSGWAQFF. CDR3 nucleotide sequence: TGTGCCAGCAGCTCGAGCGGGTGGGCTCAGTTCTTC.

The V gene is TRBV11-1, the J gene TRBJ1-1; weak D call: TRBD1 (5 bases). The germline V and J ends were trimmed by 1 base and 1 base, with 13 bases remaining between them. From germline, CDR1 is SGHAT and CDR2 FQDESV (reference sequence). The CDR3 length is 16 residues. The DNA of the CDR3 is TGTGCCAGCAGCTTAGAGGTCAGGGACCCGAACACTGAAGCTTTCTTT. This codes for CASSLEVRDPNTEAFF. Full variable domain (rest looked up from reference TRBV11-1 and TRBJ1-1): EAEVAQSPRYKITEKSQAVAFWCDPISGHATLYWYRQILGQGPELLVQFQDESVVDDSQLPKDRFSAERLKGVDSTLKIQPAELGDSAMYLCASSLEVRDPNTEAFFGQGTRLTVV.

The genes are TRBV5-1 and TRBJ2-1, with 14 bases identical to TRBD2. This CDR3 contains 15 residues. V dropped 0 bases and J dropped 8; count of bases not matched to a gene: 1. Germline V lookup: CDR1 SGHRS, CDR2 YFSETQ. The CDR3 is CASSLAGLAGDEQFF. CDR3 in DNA: TGCGCCAGCAGCTTGGCGGGACTAGCGGGGGATGAGCAGTTCTTC. Filled out from reference TRBV5-1 and TRBJ2-1, the complete variable domain reads KAGVTQTPRYLIKTRGQQVTLSCSPISGHRSVSWYQQTPGQGLQFLFEYFSETQRNKGNFPGRFSGRQFSNSRSEMNVSTLELGDSALYLCASSLAGLAGDEQFFGPGTRLTVL.

The gene calls are TRBV7-8 and TRBJ1-2; a possible D gene is TRBD1 (6 bases). The CDR3 totals 13 residues. The germline V gene has CDR1 SGHVS and CDR2 FQNEAQ. Trimming shortened V by 6 bases and J by 3 bases, and 11 bases separated the two germline ends. In DNA form, the CDR3 reads TGTGCCAGCAGTCCGACAGGCGACTATGGCTACACCTTC. Translation gives CASSPTGDYGYTF. Full variable domain (rest looked up from reference TRBV7-8 and TRBJ1-2): GAGVSQSPRYKVAKRGQDVALRCDPISGHVSLFWYQQALGQGPEFLTYFQNEAQLDKSGLPSDRFFAERPEGSVSTLKIQRTQQEDSAVYLCASSPTGDYGYTFGSGTRLTVV.

The V and J genes are TRBV4-1 and TRBJ2-1, with D possibly being TRBD2 (5 bases). Between the trimmed V and J ends, which lost 0 bases and 2 bases, there was a span of 11 bases. CDR3 length equals 16 residues. Germline CDR1 reads MGHRA; CDR2 reads YSYEKL. CDR3 DNA: TGCGCCAGCAGCCAAGAAACCCTAGCAACCTACAATGAGCAGTTCTTC. It encodes CASSQETLATYNEQFF.

This chain joins TRBV5-6 and TRBJ2-7, with 9 bases aligning to TRBD1. The CDR3 length is 16 residues. The V segment lost 2 bases and the J segment 6 bases; nucleotides outside the gene matches: 12. Germline V gene data show CDR1 as SGHDT and CDR2 as YYEEEE. The CDR3 loop is CASSFKTGTGSLEQYF. In DNA, the CDR3 is TGTGCCAGCAGCTTCAAGACCGGGACAGGGTCCCTCGAGCAGTACTTC.

The chain carries TRBV7-9 and TRBJ1-5; D is perhaps TRBD1 (6 bases). This CDR3 has 15 amino acids. The V gene lost 10 bases and the J gene lost 0 bases, with 16 bases spanning the gap. From germline, CDR1 is SEHNR and CDR2 FQNEAQ (reference sequence). The CDR3 reads CATGLGANSNQPQHF. The CDR3 nucleotides are TGTGCCACCGGCCTGGGGGCTAATAGCAATCAGCCCCAGCATTTT. Full variable domain (remainder filled in from reference TRBV7-9 and TRBJ1-5): DTGVSQNPRHKITKRGQNVTFRCDPISEHNRLYWYRQTLGQGPEFLTYFQNEAQLEKSRLLSDRFSAERPKGSFSTLEIQRTEQGDSAMYLCATGLGANSNQPQHFGDGTRLSIL.

This clone has just a few counts. The chain is built from TRBV29-1 and TRBJ2-1; no reliable D call. The CDR3 spans 12 residues. With 6 bases removed from V and 9 bases from J, the gap between germline ends came to 15 bases. Germline CDR1 and CDR2: SQVTM and ANQGSEA. The CDR3 coding sequence is TGCAGCGTAGGCGATCCGGCCCCTGAGCAGTTCTTC. Protein: CSVGDPAPEQFF.

The chain couples TRBV4-1 to TRBJ1-6; tentatively, D is TRBD1 (6 bases). Germline CDR1 reads MGHRA; CDR2 reads YSYEKL. The CDR3 is made up of 15 amino acids. The V and J ends lost 3 bases and 6 bases respectively, with 12 bases between them. CDR3 sequence: CASSQSGQINSPLHF. The CDR3 DNA is TGCGCCAGCAGCCAGTCGGGACAAATTAATTCACCCCTCCACTTT.

J is TRBJ1-4 and V is TRBV10-2; TRBD1 matches 10 bases. Per germline, CDR1 WSHSY and CDR2 SAAADI. This CDR3 spans 14 amino acids. V was pared by 5 bases and J by 7 bases, with 4 bases of the junction left unmatched. The DNA of the CDR3 is TGCGCCAGCAGTAAGGGACAGGGGATTGAAAAACTGTTTTTT. Residues: CASSKGQGIEKLFF.

The chain employs TRBV5-4 and TRBJ2-1; D gene ambiguous. The V end was cut by 2 bases, the J end by 9 bases, with 27 bases between. The CDR3 is 18 amino acids. CDR1 and CDR2 (germline): SGHNT, YYREEE (reference sequence). The CDR3 DNA reads TGTGCCAGCAGCTTATCGATCACCGGTGTCGGAAGGGCCGCTGAGCAGTTCTTC. It encodes CASSLSITGVGRAAEQFF.